This T cell receptor beta chain appears in the sequencing data of a study of T cells in Graves' hyperthyroidism and ophthalmopathy. Study results and caveats: Model-based prediction identified ophthalmopathy a median about 7 months prior to its onset.

RNA transcripts gave rise to amplified TCR beta CDR3 regions. The HTBI set primed first-round TCR CDR3 RT-PCR. MiXCR, run by TCRdb on the multiplex PCR reads, gives a single entry per CDR3 protein. Of about 380,000 distinct CDR3 sequences in the sample, approximately 17% were seen once. The V end was cut by 4 bases, the J end by 6 bases, with 12 bases between. There are 14 residues in the CDR3. The germline CDR1 and CDR2 sequences are SGHDN and FVKESK. On this clonotype itself: Its matching antigen is unknown.

Sequenced sample: blood. The chain is built from TRBV14 and TRBJ2-2; D might be TRBD2 (5 bases). The sequence was obtained from a man younger than 35 with Graves' ophthalmopathy. Here the CDR3 DNA reads TGTGCCAGCAGCCGGGGAGTGGGATCCGGGGAGCTGTTTTTT. Protein product: CASSRGVGSGELFF.